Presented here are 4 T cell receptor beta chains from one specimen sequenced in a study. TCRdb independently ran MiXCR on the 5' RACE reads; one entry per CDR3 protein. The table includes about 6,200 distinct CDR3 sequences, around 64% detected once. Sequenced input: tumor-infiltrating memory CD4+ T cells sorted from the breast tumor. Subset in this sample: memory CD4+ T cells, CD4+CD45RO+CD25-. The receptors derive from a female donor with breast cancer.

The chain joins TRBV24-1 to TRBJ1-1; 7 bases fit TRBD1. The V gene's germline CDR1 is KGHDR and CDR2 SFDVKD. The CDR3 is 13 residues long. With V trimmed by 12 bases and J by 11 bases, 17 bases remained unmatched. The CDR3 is CAAMRQGEGRAFF. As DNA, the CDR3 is TGTGCCGCAATGAGACAGGGAGAGGGTCGGGCTTTCTTT.

The DNA for the CDR3 is TGTGCCAGCAGCTCGGGACTAGAGGAGACCCAGTACTTC. It translates to CASSSGLEETQYF. The rearrangement links TRBV11-1 to TRBJ2-5, with 8 positions matching TRBD2. Per the germline V gene, CDR1 is SGHAT and CDR2 is FQDESV (reference sequence). J gave up 5 bases and V 4 bases, and 3 bases lay outside the gene matches. There are 13 residues in the CDR3.

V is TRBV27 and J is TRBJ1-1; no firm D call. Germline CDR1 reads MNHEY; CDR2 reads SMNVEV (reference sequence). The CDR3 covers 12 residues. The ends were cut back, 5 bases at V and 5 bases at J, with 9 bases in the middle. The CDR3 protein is CASSTRGTEAFF. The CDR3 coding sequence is TGTGCCAGCAGTACCCGTGGGACTGAAGCTTTCTTT.

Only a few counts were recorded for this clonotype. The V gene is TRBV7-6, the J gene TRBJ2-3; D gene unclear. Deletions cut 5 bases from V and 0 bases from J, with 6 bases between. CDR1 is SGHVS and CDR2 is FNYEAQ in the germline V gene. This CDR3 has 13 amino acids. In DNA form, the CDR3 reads TGTGCCAGCAGCCCCTCGAGCACAGATACGCAGTATTTT. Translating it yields CASSPSSTDTQYF. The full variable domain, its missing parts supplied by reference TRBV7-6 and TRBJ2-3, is GAGVSQSPRYKVTKRGQDVALRCDPISGHVSLYWYRQALGQGPEFLTYFNYEAQQDKSGLPNDRFSAERPEGSISTLTIQRTEQRDSAMYRCASSPSSTDTQYFGPGTRLTVL.